This is a list of T cell receptor beta chains from one sample in a study of vaccination and CD4 T cells after COVID-19. MiXCR was run by TCRdb on the PCR reads, yielding one entry per CDR3 protein. This sample carries roughly 10,000 distinct CDR3 sequences, roughly 40% of them seen once, and the ten largest clones take roughly 14%. Their cognate antigens are unknown. Material: CD4+ T cells from blood, cultured in vitro. The receptors were gathered from a human donor in good health. CDR3s include the opening cysteine and the closing phenylalanine or tryptophan. The D gene is left open where the match is weak. Not all rows give a size; the values are once, few, many and, for expanded clones, a class.

v_gene: TRBV20-1
abundance: .
j_gene: TRBJ2-2
d_gene: .
CDR3nt: TGCAGTGCCAGATGGAACACCGGGGAGCTGTTTTTT
CDR3aa: CSARWNTGELFF

v_gene: TRBV28
abundance: .
j_gene: TRBJ2-7
d_gene: TRBD1
CDR3nt: TGTGCCAGCAGTTTAGGGACAGGGGTTGGCGAGCAGTACTTC
CDR3aa: CASSLGTGVGEQYF

v_gene: TRBV28
abundance: .
j_gene: TRBJ1-2
d_gene: .
CDR3nt: TGTGCCAGCAGCCTACCCGGGGGGGGCTACACCTTC
CDR3aa: CASSLPGGGYTF

v_gene: TRBV2
abundance: few
j_gene: TRBJ2-3
d_gene: TRBD2
CDR3nt: TGTGCCAGCATTGCGGGGACTAGCGGGAAGAGCACAGATACGCAGTATTTT
CDR3aa: CASIAGTSGKSTDTQYF

v_gene: TRBV18
abundance: .
j_gene: TRBJ2-3
d_gene: TRBD1
CDR3nt: TGTGCCAGCTCACCGGTACAGGGGGCAGATACGCAGTATTTT
CDR3aa: CASSPVQGADTQYF

v_gene: TRBV20-1
abundance: few
j_gene: TRBJ2-3
d_gene: .
CDR3nt: TGCAGTGCTAGAGATTCAGCTACTGGCACAGATACGCAGTATTTT
CDR3aa: CSARDSATGTDTQYF

v_gene: TRBV20-1
abundance: .
j_gene: TRBJ2-1
d_gene: .
CDR3nt: TGCAGTGCTAGCGGTCTAGCTGGAGGCGATGAGCAGTTCTTC
CDR3aa: CSASGLAGGDEQFF

v_gene: TRBV15
abundance: .
j_gene: TRBJ2-5
d_gene: .
CDR3nt: TGTGCCACCAGCAGAGATCTACGCGGGATAGGGGAGACCCAGTACTTC
CDR3aa: CATSRDLRGIGETQYF

v_gene: TRBV20-1
abundance: few
j_gene: TRBJ1-5
d_gene: .
CDR3nt: TGCAGTGCTAGGCTACAGGGAGGAAATCAGCCCCAGCATTTT
CDR3aa: CSARLQGGNQPQHF

v_gene: TRBV7-2
abundance: .
j_gene: TRBJ2-7
d_gene: TRBD2
CDR3nt: TGTGCCAGCAGCTTAGTAGCGGGAGGATCCCTCTACGAGCAGTACTTC
CDR3aa: CASSLVAGGSLYEQYF

v_gene: TRBV11-2
abundance: few
j_gene: TRBJ1-5
d_gene: .
CDR3nt: TGTGCCAGCAGCTTAGAGGCCTGGGGCAATCAGCCCCAGCATTTT
CDR3aa: CASSLEAWGNQPQHF

v_gene: TRBV21-1
abundance: .
j_gene: TRBJ1-1
d_gene: .
CDR3nt: TGTGCCAGCAGCAAAGGTGGGGGGCAGGGGGCCACTGAAGCTTTCTTT
CDR3aa: CASSKGGGQGATEAFF

v_gene: TRBV24-1
abundance: few
j_gene: TRBJ2-5
d_gene: TRBD2
CDR3nt: TGTGCCACCAGTGATTTTTGGACTAGCGGGAGCTTGGAGACCCAGTACTTC
CDR3aa: CATSDFWTSGSLETQYF

v_gene: TRBV7-9
abundance: .
j_gene: TRBJ2-1
d_gene: TRBD2
CDR3nt: TGTGCCAGCAGCTCGGCTAGCGGGAGCCTTGCGGTTAGCGAGCAGTTCTTC
CDR3aa: CASSSASGSLAVSEQFF

v_gene: TRBV5-6
abundance: .
j_gene: TRBJ2-3
d_gene: .
CDR3nt: TGTGCCAGCAGCCCCGACAGGTATACAGATACGCAGTATTTT
CDR3aa: CASSPDRYTDTQYF

v_gene: TRBV6-1
abundance: few
j_gene: TRBJ1-2
d_gene: TRBD1
CDR3nt: TGTGCCAGCATTCCGACAGGGACCTATGGCTACACCTTC
CDR3aa: CASIPTGTYGYTF

v_gene: TRBV18
abundance: .
j_gene: TRBJ2-7
d_gene: TRBD1
CDR3nt: TGTGCCAGCAGGGACACCCGAGGGGGCGACGAGCAGTACTTC
CDR3aa: CASRDTRGGDEQYF

v_gene: TRBV11-3
abundance: .
j_gene: TRBJ2-7
d_gene: .
CDR3nt: TGTGCCAGCAGCTTAGGGCAGATGTACGAGCAGTACTTC
CDR3aa: CASSLGQMYEQYF

v_gene: TRBV6-1
abundance: few
j_gene: TRBJ2-3
d_gene: TRBD2
CDR3nt: TGTGCCAGCAGTCCTCGGACTAGCGAGGATACGCAGTATTTT
CDR3aa: CASSPRTSEDTQYF

v_gene: TRBV7-2
abundance: .
j_gene: TRBJ1-2
d_gene: .
CDR3nt: TGTGCCAGCAGCTTAGGGTTAGCTAACTATGGCTACACCTTC
CDR3aa: CASSLGLANYGYTF

v_gene: TRBV2
abundance: .
j_gene: TRBJ1-5
d_gene: .
CDR3nt: TGTGCCAGCAGGGCGACTGGGATGAGCAATCAGCCCCAGCATTTT
CDR3aa: CASRATGMSNQPQHF

v_gene: TRBV20-1
abundance: .
j_gene: TRBJ2-5
d_gene: .
CDR3nt: TGCAGTGCTAGAGGCGCAGGACAACAAGAGACCCAGTACTTC
CDR3aa: CSARGAGQQETQYF

v_gene: TRBV12-3/TRBV12-4
abundance: .
j_gene: TRBJ2-2
d_gene: .
CDR3nt: TGTGCCAGCAGTAGGGGCACCGGGGAGCTGTTTTTT
CDR3aa: CASSRGTGELFF

v_gene: TRBV7-9
abundance: .
j_gene: TRBJ2-5
d_gene: TRBD2
CDR3nt: TGTGCCAGCAGCCAAGCCGGGAGGGAGACCCAGTACTTC
CDR3aa: CASSQAGRETQYF

v_gene: TRBV9
abundance: .
j_gene: TRBJ2-7
d_gene: .
CDR3nt: TGTGCCAGCAGCGCCAGGGACGACGTGGGCTACGAGCAGTACTTC
CDR3aa: CASSARDDVGYEQYF

v_gene: TRBV2
abundance: .
j_gene: TRBJ1-6
d_gene: TRBD1
CDR3nt: TGTGCCAGCAGCCTAACAGGGGGCAAGGATAATTCACCCCTCCACTTT
CDR3aa: CASSLTGGKDNSPLHF

v_gene: TRBV10-3
abundance: .
j_gene: TRBJ2-1
d_gene: .
CDR3nt: TGTGCTGCGGGGAATGAGCAGTTCTTC
CDR3aa: CAAGNEQFF

v_gene: TRBV15
abundance: .
j_gene: TRBJ2-1
d_gene: .
CDR3nt: TGTGCCACCAGTACCAGGGACAATGAGCAGTTCTTC
CDR3aa: CATSTRDNEQFF

v_gene: TRBV6-1
abundance: few
j_gene: TRBJ2-7
d_gene: .
CDR3nt: TGTGCCAGCAGTGAAGCGCTCGAGCAGTACTTC
CDR3aa: CASSEALEQYF

v_gene: TRBV19
abundance: .
j_gene: TRBJ2-5
d_gene: TRBD2
CDR3nt: TGTGCCAGTAGTATCGGACTAGCGGGAGGTGAGGTCGGGGAGAGAGAGACCCAGTACTTC
CDR3aa: CASSIGLAGGEVGERETQYF

v_gene: TRBV15
abundance: .
j_gene: TRBJ1-5
d_gene: TRBD1
CDR3nt: TGTGCCACCAGCAGACGCACAGGGGACTTGGGGCCCCAGCATTTT
CDR3aa: CATSRRTGDLGPQHF

v_gene: TRBV7-9
abundance: .
j_gene: TRBJ1-5
d_gene: .
CDR3nt: TGTGCCAGCAGCATCACGGGTAGGCCAGCCCATTCAGATCAGCCCCAGCATTTT
CDR3aa: CASSITGRPAHSDQPQHF

v_gene: TRBV20-1
abundance: .
j_gene: TRBJ2-2
d_gene: .
CDR3nt: TGCAGTGCCTCCAGGGGAATGAACACCGGGGAGCTGTTTTTT
CDR3aa: CSASRGMNTGELFF

v_gene: TRBV2
abundance: once
j_gene: TRBJ1-1
d_gene: TRBD1
CDR3nt: TGTGCCAGCAGCGGACAGGGGAACACTGAAGCTTTCTTT
CDR3aa: CASSGQGNTEAFF

v_gene: TRBV7-2
abundance: few
j_gene: TRBJ2-5
d_gene: .
CDR3nt: TGTGCCAGCAGGTCCGACCAAGAGACCCAGTACTTC
CDR3aa: CASRSDQETQYF

v_gene: TRBV25-1
abundance: .
j_gene: TRBJ1-1
d_gene: .
CDR3nt: TGTGCCAGCAGGCCGACAGCGAACACTGAAGCTTTCTTT
CDR3aa: CASRPTANTEAFF

v_gene: TRBV19
abundance: few
j_gene: TRBJ2-1
d_gene: .
CDR3nt: TGTGCCACGGGCCGACATGGGGACTACAATGAGCAGTTCTTC
CDR3aa: CATGRHGDYNEQFF

v_gene: TRBV12-3/TRBV12-4
abundance: .
j_gene: TRBJ1-5
d_gene: .
CDR3nt: TGTGCCAGCACCCGTGGGGGAGATCAGCCCCAGCATTTT
CDR3aa: CASTRGGDQPQHF

v_gene: TRBV2
abundance: few
j_gene: TRBJ2-3
d_gene: TRBD1
CDR3nt: TGTGCCAGCAGTCCGGACAGGGGGGGTACAGATACGCAGTATTTT
CDR3aa: CASSPDRGGTDTQYF

v_gene: TRBV20-1
abundance: few
j_gene: TRBJ1-1
d_gene: .
CDR3nt: TGCAGTGCTAGAGACGGGACGGTGAACACTGAAGCTTTCTTT
CDR3aa: CSARDGTVNTEAFF

v_gene: TRBV5-6
abundance: .
j_gene: TRBJ1-1
d_gene: .
CDR3nt: TGTGCCAGCAGCTTGAACACTGAAGCTTTCTTT
CDR3aa: CASSLNTEAFF

v_gene: TRBV5-1
abundance: .
j_gene: TRBJ2-7
d_gene: TRBD1
CDR3nt: TGCGCCAGCAGCCCGGGGTGGACAGGGGCCTACGAGCAGTACTTC
CDR3aa: CASSPGWTGAYEQYF

v_gene: TRBV24-1
abundance: .
j_gene: TRBJ2-1
d_gene: .
CDR3nt: TGTGCCACCAGCGTCGGGTCCGGATATGAGCAGTTCTTC
CDR3aa: CATSVGSGYEQFF

v_gene: TRBV7-2
abundance: .
j_gene: TRBJ2-3
d_gene: TRBD2
CDR3nt: TGTGCCAGCCAGGTCCCGGGACTAGCGGGAGAAGATACGCAGTATTTT
CDR3aa: CASQVPGLAGEDTQYF

v_gene: TRBV27
abundance: few
j_gene: TRBJ2-3
d_gene: TRBD2
CDR3nt: TGTGCCAGCAGTTGGCCGGGAGGACCCACAGATACGCAGTATTTT
CDR3aa: CASSWPGGPTDTQYF

v_gene: TRBV2
abundance: few
j_gene: TRBJ2-3
d_gene: TRBD2
CDR3nt: TGTGCCAGCAGTGCCGGGACTAGCGGGAGACGGGCAGATACGCAGTATTTT
CDR3aa: CASSAGTSGRRADTQYF

v_gene: TRBV20-1
abundance: few
j_gene: TRBJ2-7
d_gene: TRBD2
CDR3nt: TGCAGTGTCAGAGTAGCGGGAGGCTACGAGCAGTACTTC
CDR3aa: CSVRVAGGYEQYF

v_gene: TRBV7-3
abundance: few
j_gene: TRBJ2-2
d_gene: .
CDR3nt: TGTGCCAGCAGTGGGCGGGTACCCGGGGAGCTGTTTTTT
CDR3aa: CASSGRVPGELFF

v_gene: TRBV29-1
abundance: .
j_gene: TRBJ2-2
d_gene: .
CDR3nt: TGCAGCGTTGATAGTAACACCGGGGAGCTGTTTTTT
CDR3aa: CSVDSNTGELFF

v_gene: TRBV6-4
abundance: .
j_gene: TRBJ2-3
d_gene: TRBD2
CDR3nt: TGTGCCAGCAGTGATCAAGCGGGAGGGGGCACAGATACGCAGTATTTT
CDR3aa: CASSDQAGGGTDTQYF